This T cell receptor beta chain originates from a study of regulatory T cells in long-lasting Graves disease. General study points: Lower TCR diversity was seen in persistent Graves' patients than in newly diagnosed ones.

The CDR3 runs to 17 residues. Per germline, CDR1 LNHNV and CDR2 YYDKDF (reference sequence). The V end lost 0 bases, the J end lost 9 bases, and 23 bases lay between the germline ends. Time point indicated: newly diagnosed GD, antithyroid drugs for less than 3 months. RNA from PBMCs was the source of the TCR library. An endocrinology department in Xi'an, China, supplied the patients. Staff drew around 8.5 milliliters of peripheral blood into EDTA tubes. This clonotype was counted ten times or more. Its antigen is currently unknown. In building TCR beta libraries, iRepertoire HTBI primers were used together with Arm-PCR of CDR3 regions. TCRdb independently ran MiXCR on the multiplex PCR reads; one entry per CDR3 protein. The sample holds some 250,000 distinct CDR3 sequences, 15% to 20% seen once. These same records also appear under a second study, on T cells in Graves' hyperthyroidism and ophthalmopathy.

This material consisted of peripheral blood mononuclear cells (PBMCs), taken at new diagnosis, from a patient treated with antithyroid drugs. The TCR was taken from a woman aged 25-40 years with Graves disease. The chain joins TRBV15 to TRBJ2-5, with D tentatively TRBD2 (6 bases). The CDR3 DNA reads TGTGCCACCAGCAGAGACCATCCGGGGAACGACGGGGAGGCCCAGTACTTC. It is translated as CATSRDHPGNDGEAQYF.